The entry that follows covers one TCR beta chain sequence. The entry originates in a study of blood T cell repertoires in COVID-19. Whole-study context: The United States, Italy and Spain provided the acute and convalescent COVID-19 samples. Sample material is recorded as cDNA or gDNA derived from T cells, B-cell-depleted T cells, or PBMCs.

As handled by the study authors: Estimates of nucleated cell counts were drawn from the amplification of reference gene primers. Using immunoSEQ multiplex PCR, the repertoire was profiled, and TCRdb retains in-frame clones only, with some absent. The DNA gave D and trimming, while V, J and clone size come from that table. This sample yields 150,000 to 200,000 clones, of which about 88% are seen a single time; around 0.99% belongs to the top ten. V lost 4 bases to trimming and J lost 5 bases, with 15 bases between them. Germline assignment: CDR1 SGDLS and CDR2 YYNGEE. CDR3 length: 14 amino acids. The sequenced sample consisted of peripheral blood. This sequence was found in a man between 18 and 29 years old with acute or convalescent COVID-19. The chain employs TRBV9 and TRBJ1-1; D is unclear. Here the CDR3 DNA reads TGTGCCAGCAGCCCGGACGGGGTGTGGACTGAAGCTTTCTTT. Its translation: CASSPDGVWTEAFF. Complete variable domain (other parts from reference TRBV9 and TRBJ1-1): DSGVTQTPKHLITATGQRVTLRCSPRSGDLSVYWYQQSLDQGLQFLIQYYNGEERAKGNILERFSAQQFPDLHSELNLSSLELGDSALYFCASSPDGVWTEAFFGQGTRLTVV.